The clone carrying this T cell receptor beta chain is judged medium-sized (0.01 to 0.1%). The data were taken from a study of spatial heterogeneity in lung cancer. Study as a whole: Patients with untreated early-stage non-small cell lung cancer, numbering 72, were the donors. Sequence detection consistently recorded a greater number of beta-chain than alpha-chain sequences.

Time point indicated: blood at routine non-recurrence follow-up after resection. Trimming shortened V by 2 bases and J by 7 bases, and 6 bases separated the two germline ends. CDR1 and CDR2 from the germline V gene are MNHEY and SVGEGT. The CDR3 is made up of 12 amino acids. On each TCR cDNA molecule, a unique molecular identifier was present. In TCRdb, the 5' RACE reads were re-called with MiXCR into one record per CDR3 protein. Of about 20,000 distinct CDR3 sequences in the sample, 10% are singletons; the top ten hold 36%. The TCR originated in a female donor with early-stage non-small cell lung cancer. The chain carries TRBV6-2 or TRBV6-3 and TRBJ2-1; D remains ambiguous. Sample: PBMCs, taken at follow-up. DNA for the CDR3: TGTGCCAGCAGTTACCTGGGGAATGAGCAGTTCTTC. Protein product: CASSYLGNEQFF.